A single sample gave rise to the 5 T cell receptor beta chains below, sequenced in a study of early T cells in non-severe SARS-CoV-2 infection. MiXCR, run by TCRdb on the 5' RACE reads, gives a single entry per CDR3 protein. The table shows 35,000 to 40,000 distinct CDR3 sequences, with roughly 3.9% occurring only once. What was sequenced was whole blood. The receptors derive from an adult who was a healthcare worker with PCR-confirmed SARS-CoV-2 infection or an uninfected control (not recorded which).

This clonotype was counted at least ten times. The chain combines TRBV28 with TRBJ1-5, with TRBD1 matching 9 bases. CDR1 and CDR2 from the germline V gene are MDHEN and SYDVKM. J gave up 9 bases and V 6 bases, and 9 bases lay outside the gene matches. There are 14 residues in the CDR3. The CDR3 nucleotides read TGTGCCAGCAGGTTACAGGGGGCGGCGGTGCCCCAGCATTTT. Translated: CASRLQGAAVPQHF.

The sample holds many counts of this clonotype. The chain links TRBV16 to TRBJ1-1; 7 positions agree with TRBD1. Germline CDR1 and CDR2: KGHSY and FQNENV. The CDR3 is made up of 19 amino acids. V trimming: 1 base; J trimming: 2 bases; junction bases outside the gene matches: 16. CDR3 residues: CASSQWYLRDRSPNTEAFF. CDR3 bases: TGTGCCAGCAGCCAATGGTATCTTCGGGACAGATCGCCCAACACTGAAGCTTTCTTT. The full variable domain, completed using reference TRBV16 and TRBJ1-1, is GEEVAQTPKHLVRGEGQKAKLYCAPIKGHSYVFWYQQVLKNEFKFLISFQNENVFDETGMPKERFSAKCLPNSPCSLEIQATKLEDSAVYFCASSQWYLRDRSPNTEAFFGQGTRLTVV.

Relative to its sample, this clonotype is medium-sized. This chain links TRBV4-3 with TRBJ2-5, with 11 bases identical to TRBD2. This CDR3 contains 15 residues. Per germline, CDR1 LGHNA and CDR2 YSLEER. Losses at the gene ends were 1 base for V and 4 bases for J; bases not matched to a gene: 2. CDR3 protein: CASSQVSGRGETQYF. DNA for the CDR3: TGCGCCAGCAGCCAAGTTAGCGGGAGGGGAGAGACCCAGTACTTC.

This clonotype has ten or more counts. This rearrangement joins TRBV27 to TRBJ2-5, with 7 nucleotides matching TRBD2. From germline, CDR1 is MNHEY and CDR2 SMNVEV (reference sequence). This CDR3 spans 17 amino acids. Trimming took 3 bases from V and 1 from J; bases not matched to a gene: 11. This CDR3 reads CASSFASGSTLQETQYF. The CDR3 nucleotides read TGTGCCAGCAGTTTTGCTAGCGGAAGTACCCTCCAAGAGACCCAGTACTTC.

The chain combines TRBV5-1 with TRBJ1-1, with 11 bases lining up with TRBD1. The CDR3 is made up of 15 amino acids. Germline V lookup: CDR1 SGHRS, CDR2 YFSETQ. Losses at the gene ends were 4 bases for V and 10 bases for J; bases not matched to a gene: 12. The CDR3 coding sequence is TGCGCCAGCAGCCCCAGCGGACAGGGGGCGAGTGGAGCTTTCTTT. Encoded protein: CASSPSGQGASGAFF.